The rows below give T cell receptor beta chains drawn from one sample of a study of blood T cell repertoires in COVID-19. Data came from immunoSEQ multiplex PCR; TCRdb stores just in-frame clones and leaves some out. The data hold hundreds of thousands of clones, with approximately 85% observed a single time. Sequencing was performed on peripheral blood. The origin of the receptors is a man aged 45-60 years with active or convalescent COVID-19. Both conserved end residues are part of each CDR3. Each record gives: D gene, J gene, V gene, clone size, CDR3 DNA, CDR3 protein. The D gene is left open where the match is weak. Clone size is shown for a subset of rows, as once, few, many or a class of expanded clone.

>TRBD1|TRBJ1-2|TRBV11-2|-
TGTGCCAGCAGCTTAGGTGGACAGGGGCCTCCAAGAGACCTCTATGGCTACACCTTC
CASSLGGQGPPRDLYGYTF
>-|TRBJ1-4|TRBV3-1/TRBV3-2|-
TGTGCCAGCAGCCTCCAGGGGCAAAAACTGTTTTTT
CASSLQGQKLFF
>TRBD2|TRBJ2-7|TRBV7-8|-
TGTGCCAGCAGCCCAACGGGGGGACTAGCGCCCACCTACGAGCAGTACTTC
CASSPTGGLAPTYEQYF
>TRBD2|TRBJ2-1|TRBV7-3|-
TGTGCCAGCAGCTGGGGGACTAGCAATGAGCAGTTCTTC
CASSWGTSNEQFF
>-|TRBJ1-2|TRBV5-6|-
TGTGCCAGCAGCACGGACACTAACTATGGCTACACCTTC
CASSTDTNYGYTF
>-|TRBJ1-6|TRBV7-3|-
TGTGCCAGCAGCTTAATGGGAGCTGAAAATAATTCACCCCTCCACTTT
CASSLMGAENNSPLHF
>TRBD1|TRBJ1-2|TRBV5-1|-
TGCGCCAGCAGCCCGAAAGCTGGGACAGACAACTATGGCTACACCTTC
CASSPKAGTDNYGYTF
>-|TRBJ2-7|TRBV4-1|-
TGCGCCAGCAGCCAAGTTTTGACAACGGGGACCTACGAGCAGTACTTC
CASSQVLTTGTYEQYF
>TRBD1|TRBJ1-1|TRBV29-1|-
TGCAGCGCCTTCAGGGCAGGGGGGTCTGAAGCTTTCTTT
CSAFRAGGSEAFF
>TRBD1|TRBJ2-2|TRBV28|-
TGTGCCAGCAGTCTAGGACAGGGGTCTTTCTCCGGGGAGCTGTTTTTT
CASSLGQGSFSGELFF
>TRBD1|TRBJ1-2|TRBV19|-
TGTGCCAGTACCTATTCAACCACGGACAGGGGCTATGGCTACACCTTC
CASTYSTTDRGYGYTF
>-|TRBJ2-1|TRBV9|-
TGTGCCAGCAGCTCCTTGACTGGGAGCTCCTACAATGAGCAGTTCTTC
CASSSLTGSSYNEQFF
>TRBD2|TRBJ2-1|TRBV6-5|-
TGTGCCAGCAGAGCCGGGACTAGTAAGATCTTC
CASRAGTSKIF
>-|TRBJ1-5|TRBV7-9|-
TGTGCCAGCAGCTTAGGGAGCGGGCGGTACACTCAGCCCCAGCATTTT
CASSLGSGRYTQPQHF
>-|TRBJ2-2|TRBV28|-
TGTGCCAGCACTAACCTCCGCCCTACCGGGGAGCTGTTTTTT
CASTNLRPTGELFF
>TRBD2|TRBJ2-1|TRBV5-5|few
TGTGCCAGCAGCTTAGCGCGGGAGGGCCACCGTGAGCAGTTCTTC
CASSLAREGHREQFF
>-|TRBJ2-5|TRBV6-5|-
TGTGCCAGCAGTTACTCCCGGGTAGGCGAGACCCAGTACTTC
CASSYSRVGETQYF
>-|TRBJ2-3|TRBV4-1|-
TGCGCCAGCAGCCAAGACAAAAGCACAGATACGCAGTATTTT
CASSQDKSTDTQYF
>-|TRBJ2-6|TRBV21-1|-
TGTGCCAGCAGCAAGTCAGGGCCTGGGGCCAACGTCCTGACTTTC
CASSKSGPGANVLTF
>TRBD2|TRBJ2-5|TRBV4-2|-
TGTGCCAGCAGCCGGGGGGGAGAAGAGACCCAGTACTTC
CASSRGGEETQYF
>-|TRBJ2-3|TRBV2|-
TGTGCCAGCAGTGAACGGGCAGGGCGGCGCACAGATACGCAGTATTTT
CASSERAGRRTDTQYF
>-|TRBJ1-3|TRBV5-1|once
TGCGCCAGCAGCACCGGGACAACTAACTCTGGAAACACCATATATTTT
CASSTGTTNSGNTIYF
>TRBD1|TRBJ1-1|TRBV7-9|-
TGTGCCAGCAGCCCAAAGGACAGGTTGAACACTGAAGCTTTCTTT
CASSPKDRLNTEAFF
>-|TRBJ1-2|TRBV29-1|-
TGCAGCGTTGAGGTGCGGGGAGGCTACACCTTC
CSVEVRGGYTF
>-|TRBJ2-7|TRBV6-2/TRBV6-3|-
TGTGCCAGCAGTTACGCAGGGAACGAGCAGTACTTC
CASSYAGNEQYF
>TRBD1|TRBJ1-2|TRBV19|-
TGTGCCAGTAGTATAGATCACCGACAGGGGGCTGGCTACACCTTC
CASSIDHRQGAGYTF
>-|TRBJ1-1|TRBV5-5|once
TGTGCCAGCAGCTTGGTGGGGGTGGGACATGAGAACACTGAAGCTTTCTTT
CASSLVGVGHENTEAFF
>TRBD1|TRBJ2-7|TRBV5-4|-
TGTGCCAGCAGCTTGCGGGCAGGGGGTCGCGAGCAGTACTTC
CASSLRAGGREQYF
>TRBD2|TRBJ2-1|TRBV19|-
TGTGCCAGTACCTTCAGCGGGAGAAGAGGTGAGCAGTTCTTC
CASTFSGRRGEQFF
>-|TRBJ1-6|TRBV11-2|-
TGTGCCAGCAGCATAACAGGCTCACCCCTCCACTTT
CASSITGSPLHF
>-|TRBJ1-1|TRBV11-2|few
TGTGCCAGCAGCTTAGATGCCGCGGGGAACACTGAAGCTTTCTTT
CASSLDAAGNTEAFF
>-|TRBJ2-7|TRBV28|-
TGTGCCAGCAGTTATATAAAGGGAGAAACTTACGAGCAGTACTTC
CASSYIKGETYEQYF
>-|TRBJ2-2|TRBV2|-
TGTGCCAGCAGCAGACAGGAAACCGGGGAGCTGTTTTTT
CASSRQETGELFF
>-|TRBJ1-6|TRBV6-6|-
TGTGCCAGCAGATCGTCGGAAGGGGACCTCCACTTT
CASRSSEGDLHF
>TRBD1|TRBJ1-1|TRBV20-1|-
TGCAGTGCGTACAGGGACAGACCTTTCTTT
CSAYRDRPFF
>-|TRBJ2-5|TRBV11-2|-
TGTGCCAGCAGCTTGACAGGCTCATCCGGGGAGACCCAGTACTTC
CASSLTGSSGETQYF
>-|TRBJ1-4|TRBV9|-
TGTGCCAGCAGCGTAGAGGTGTTCCCGGGTGAAAAACTGTTTTTT
CASSVEVFPGEKLFF
>TRBD2|TRBJ2-2|TRBV6-5|-
TGTGCCAGCAGGCTACTAGCGGGATCCGGGGAGCTGTTTTTT
CASRLLAGSGELFF
>TRBD2|TRBJ2-7|TRBV7-2|-
TGTGCCAGCAGCTTAGGGACGGGACTAGCAGGAAAGGGGTCCTACGAGCAGTACTTC
CASSLGTGLAGKGSYEQYF
>-|TRBJ1-5|TRBV19|-
TGTGCCAGTCAGGACAGACCTAATCAGCCCCAGCATTTT
CASQDRPNQPQHF
>-|TRBJ1-6|TRBV27|-
TGTGCCAGCAGTGGAGGACAGTCTAAGGAAACCTCACCCCTCCACTTT
CASSGGQSKETSPLHF
>-|TRBJ1-3|TRBV7-8|once
TGTGCCAGCAGCTTAAGGGGGAGATCTGGAAACACCATATATTTT
CASSLRGRSGNTIYF
>-|TRBJ2-5|TRBV7-9|-
TGTGCCAGCAGCTTAGCGGGGGCGGAGACCCAGTACTTC
CASSLAGAETQYF
>-|TRBJ1-5|TRBV28|-
TGTGCCAGCAGTTCTTATGCGCCCCCGGACAGCCTCAATCAGCCCCAGCATTTT
CASSSYAPPDSLNQPQHF
>-|TRBJ1-6|TRBV2|-
TGTGCCAGCACCACCCAGACGGGGAATTCACCCCTCCACTTT
CASTTQTGNSPLHF
>TRBD2|TRBJ2-2|TRBV5-1|-
TGCGCCAGCAGCTTGGGGCCGCGGGAGGCGAACACCGGGGAGCTGTTTTTT
CASSLGPREANTGELFF
>TRBD2|TRBJ2-3|TRBV7-3|-
TGTGCCAGCAGCTTATCGGGAGGGAAAACAGATACGCAGTATTTT
CASSLSGGKTDTQYF
>TRBD1|TRBJ1-3|TRBV9|-
TGTGCCAGCAGCCAGGGACAGCGAAGCTCTGGAAACACCATATATTTT
CASSQGQRSSGNTIYF
>-|TRBJ1-5|TRBV10-3|-
TGTGCCACAGCTCCGGGGGTTAGCAATCAGCCCCAGCATTTT
CATAPGVSNQPQHF
>TRBD1|TRBJ1-4|TRBV28|-
TGTGCCAGCAGTTTATGGGGACAGGGGATCGGGGAAAAACTGTTTTTT
CASSLWGQGIGEKLFF
>TRBD1|TRBJ1-2|TRBV4-1|-
TGCGCCAGCAGCCACCCGGACAGGGGATCATACTATGGCTACACCTTC
CASSHPDRGSYYGYTF
>-|TRBJ1-4|TRBV30|-
TGTGCCTGGAGTCGGACGGGGAGAGGTGGACTGTTTTTT
CAWSRTGRGGLFF
>TRBD2|TRBJ2-1|TRBV15|-
TGTGCCACCGACCGGCGGGGGGCTCGGGAGCAGTTCTTC
CATDRRGAREQFF
>TRBD2|TRBJ2-1|TRBV19|-
TGTGCCAGTAGTGGGTTAGGGACTAGCGGGTGGGGAGGGCAGTTCTTC
CASSGLGTSGWGGQFF
>-|TRBJ2-1|TRBV5-1|-
TGCGCCAGTACCCAAGCGGTCTCCTACAATGAGCAGTTCTTC
CASTQAVSYNEQFF
>TRBD1|TRBJ2-4|TRBV7-9|-
TGTGCCAGCAGCTTAGTACAGGGGGAATCCAAAAACATTCAGTACTTC
CASSLVQGESKNIQYF
>TRBD1|TRBJ2-7|TRBV29-1|-
TGCAGCGTTTCTACGGGTACAGGGGCCAGAGGCGAGCAGTACTTC
CSVSTGTGARGEQYF